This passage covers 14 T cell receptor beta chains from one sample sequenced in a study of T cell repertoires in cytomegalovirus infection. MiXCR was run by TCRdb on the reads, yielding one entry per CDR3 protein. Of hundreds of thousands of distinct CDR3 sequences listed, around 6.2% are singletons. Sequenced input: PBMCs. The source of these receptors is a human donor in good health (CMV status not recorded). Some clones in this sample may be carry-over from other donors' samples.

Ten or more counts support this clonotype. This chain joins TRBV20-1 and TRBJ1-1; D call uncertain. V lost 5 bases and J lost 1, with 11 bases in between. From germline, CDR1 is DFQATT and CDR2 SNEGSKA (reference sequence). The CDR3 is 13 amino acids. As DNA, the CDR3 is TGCAGTGCTCCCCCGCCAGCGAACACTGAAGCTTTCTTT. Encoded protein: CSAPPPANTEAFF.

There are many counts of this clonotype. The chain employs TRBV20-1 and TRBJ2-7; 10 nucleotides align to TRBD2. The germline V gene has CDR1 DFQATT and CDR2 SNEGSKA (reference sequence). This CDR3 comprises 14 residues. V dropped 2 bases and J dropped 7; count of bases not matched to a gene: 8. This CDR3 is CSARKPAGGQEQYF. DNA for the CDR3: TGCAGTGCTAGAAAACCAGCGGGGGGGCAGGAGCAGTACTTC.

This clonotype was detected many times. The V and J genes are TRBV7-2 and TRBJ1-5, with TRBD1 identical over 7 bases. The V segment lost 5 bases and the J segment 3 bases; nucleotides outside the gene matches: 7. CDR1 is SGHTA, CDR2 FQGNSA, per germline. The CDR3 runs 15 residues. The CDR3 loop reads CASSPGQVYNQPQHF. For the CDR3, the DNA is TGTGCCAGCAGCCCCGGACAGGTTTACAATCAGCCCCAGCATTTT.

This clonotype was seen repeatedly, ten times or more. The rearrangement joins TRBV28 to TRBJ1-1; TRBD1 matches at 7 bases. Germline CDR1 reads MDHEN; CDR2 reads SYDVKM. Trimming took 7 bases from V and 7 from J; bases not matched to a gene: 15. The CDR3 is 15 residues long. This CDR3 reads CASNGQEGGKVEAFF. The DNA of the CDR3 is TGTGCCAGCAACGGACAGGAAGGAGGAAAAGTTGAAGCTTTCTTT.

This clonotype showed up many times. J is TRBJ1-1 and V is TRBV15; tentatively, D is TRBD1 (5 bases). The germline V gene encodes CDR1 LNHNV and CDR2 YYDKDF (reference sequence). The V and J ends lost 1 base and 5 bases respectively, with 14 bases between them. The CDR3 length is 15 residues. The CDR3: CATSRVGQGGTEAFF. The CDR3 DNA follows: TGTGCCACCAGCAGAGTAGGGCAGGGTGGGACTGAAGCTTTCTTT.

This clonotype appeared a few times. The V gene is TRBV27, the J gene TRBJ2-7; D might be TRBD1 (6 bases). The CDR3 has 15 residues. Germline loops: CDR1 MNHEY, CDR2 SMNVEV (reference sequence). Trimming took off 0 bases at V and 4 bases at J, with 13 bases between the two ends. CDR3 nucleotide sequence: TGTGCCAGCAGTTTATCATGGACAGAAGGGTACGAGCAGTACTTC. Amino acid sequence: CASSLSWTEGYEQYF.

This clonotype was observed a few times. The CDR3 sequence is CASSPIGDRGYNEQFF. DNA of the CDR3: TGTGCCAGCAGCCCCATCGGGGACAGGGGATACAATGAGCAGTTCTTC. The rearrangement joins TRBV5-5 to TRBJ2-1, with 10 bases identical to TRBD1. The CDR3 is 16 residues long. With V trimmed by 4 bases and J by 4 bases, 8 bases remained unmatched. Per the germline V gene, CDR1 is SGHKS and CDR2 is YYEKEE (reference sequence).

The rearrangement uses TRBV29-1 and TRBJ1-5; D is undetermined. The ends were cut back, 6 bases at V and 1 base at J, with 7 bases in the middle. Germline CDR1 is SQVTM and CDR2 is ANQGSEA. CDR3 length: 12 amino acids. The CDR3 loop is CSVGRSNQPQHF. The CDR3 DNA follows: TGCAGCGTAGGGCGGAGCAATCAGCCCCAGCATTTT.

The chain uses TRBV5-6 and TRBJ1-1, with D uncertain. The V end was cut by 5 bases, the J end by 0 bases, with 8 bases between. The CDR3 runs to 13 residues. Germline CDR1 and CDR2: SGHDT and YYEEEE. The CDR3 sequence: CASRLGMNTEAFF. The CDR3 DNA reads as TGTGCCAGCAGGCTCGGGATGAACACTGAAGCTTTCTTT.

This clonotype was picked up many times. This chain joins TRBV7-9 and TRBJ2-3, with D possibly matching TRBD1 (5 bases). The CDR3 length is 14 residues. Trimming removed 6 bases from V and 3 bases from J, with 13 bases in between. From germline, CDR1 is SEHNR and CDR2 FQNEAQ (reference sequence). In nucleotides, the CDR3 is TGTGCCAGCAGAGGGGTGGTTGGAACAGATACGCAGTATTTT. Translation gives CASRGVVGTDTQYF.

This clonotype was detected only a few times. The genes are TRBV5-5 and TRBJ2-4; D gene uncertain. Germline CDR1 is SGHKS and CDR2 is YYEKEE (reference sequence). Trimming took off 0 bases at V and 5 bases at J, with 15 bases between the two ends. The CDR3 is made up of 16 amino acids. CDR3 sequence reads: CASSLALVSGQNIQYF. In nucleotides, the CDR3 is TGTGCCAGCAGCTTGGCCCTAGTCTCAGGTCAAAACATTCAGTACTTC.

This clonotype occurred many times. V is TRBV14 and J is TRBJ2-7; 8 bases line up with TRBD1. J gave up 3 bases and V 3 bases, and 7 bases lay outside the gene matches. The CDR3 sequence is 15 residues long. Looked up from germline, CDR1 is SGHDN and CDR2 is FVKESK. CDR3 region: CASSQAGTGFYEQYF. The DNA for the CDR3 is TGTGCCAGCAGCCAGGCCGGGACAGGATTCTACGAGCAGTACTTC.

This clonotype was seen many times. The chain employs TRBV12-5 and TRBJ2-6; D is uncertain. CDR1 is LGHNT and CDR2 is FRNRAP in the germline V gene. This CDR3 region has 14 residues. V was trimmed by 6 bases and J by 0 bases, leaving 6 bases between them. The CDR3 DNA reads TGTGCTAGTGGGACGGGCTCTGGGGCCAACGTCCTGACTTTC. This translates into CASGTGSGANVLTF.

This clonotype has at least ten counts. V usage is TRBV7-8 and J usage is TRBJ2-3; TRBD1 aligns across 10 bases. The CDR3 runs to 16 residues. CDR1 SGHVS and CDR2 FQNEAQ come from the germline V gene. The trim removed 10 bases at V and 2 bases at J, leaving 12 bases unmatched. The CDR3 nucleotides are TGTGCCACTTACCGGGACAGGGGAACTTCCACAGATACGCAGTATTTT. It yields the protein CATYRDRGTSTDTQYF.